The 16 T cell receptor beta chains below were found in one sample sequenced in a study of T cells in Graves' hyperthyroidism and ophthalmopathy. Amplification of TCR beta CDR3 regions was performed using RNA transcripts as template. TCR CDR3 regions were first amplified by RT-PCR with HTBI primers. One entry per CDR3 protein results from TCRdb running MiXCR on the multiplex PCR reads. The table includes about 360,000 distinct CDR3 sequences, 25% detected once. The sequencing input was blood. These receptors all stem from a man over 45 with Graves' hyperthyroidism.

This clonotype has only a few counts. The chain combines TRBV12-3 or TRBV12-4 with TRBJ2-1, with 10 bases identical to TRBD1. The V gene end was trimmed by 4 bases and the J gene end by 4 bases; junction bases not matched to a gene: 7. The CDR3 runs 16 residues. The CDR3 DNA is TGTGCCAGCAGTTCGCTGGACAGGGGGGAGTACAATGAGCAGTTCTTC. This sequence encodes CASSSLDRGEYNEQFF.

The chain is built from TRBV20-1 and TRBJ1-4; D gene uncertain. V was clipped by 0 bases and J by 0 bases, with 5 bases between them. This CDR3 is 14 amino acids long. The germline V gene encodes CDR1 DFQATT and CDR2 SNEGSKA (reference sequence). CDR3 sequence reads: CSAREVTTNEKLFF. The CDR3 DNA is TGCAGTGCTAGAGAGGTGACAACTAATGAAAAACTGTTTTTT.

Many counts were recorded for this clonotype. This chain uses TRBV5-1 with TRBJ1-1; D call uncertain. V was trimmed by 3 bases and J by 4 bases, leaving 13 bases between them. Per the germline V gene, CDR1 is SGHRS and CDR2 is YFSETQ. The CDR3 has 14 amino acids. This CDR3 is CASSSREDGTEAFF. Written as DNA, the CDR3 is TGCGCCAGCAGCTCCCGAGAAGACGGCACTGAAGCTTTCTTT. Full variable domain (outside the CDR3, taken from reference TRBV5-1 and TRBJ1-1): KAGVTQTPRYLIKTRGQQVTLSCSPISGHRSVSWYQQTPGQGLQFLFEYFSETQRNKGNFPGRFSGRQFSNSRSEMNVSTLELGDSALYLCASSSREDGTEAFFGQGTRLTVV.

The V and J genes are TRBV18 and TRBJ1-3; D remains ambiguous. The CDR3 sequence is 12 residues long. Germline V gene lookup returns CDR1 KGHSH and CDR2 LQKENI. The germline V and J ends were trimmed by 6 bases and 0 bases, with 3 bases remaining between them. CDR3 nucleotides: TGTGCCAGCTCGGACTCTGGAAACACCATATATTTT. Protein: CASSDSGNTIYF.

The rearrangement joins TRBV28 to TRBJ1-5; the D is unclear. Between the trimmed V and J ends, which lost 8 bases and 4 bases, there was a span of 12 bases. The CDR3 has 13 residues. Germline-derived CDR1 and CDR2 are MDHEN and SYDVKM. CDR3 region: CASCPPWNQPQHF. CDR3 bases: TGTGCCAGCTGTCCCCCCTGGAATCAGCCCCAGCATTTT.

This clonotype was seen only once. The V gene is TRBV3-1, the J gene TRBJ2-1, with 9 bases fitting TRBD2. V dropped 6 bases and J dropped 3; count of bases not matched to a gene: 6. Per the germline V gene, CDR1 is LGHDT and CDR2 is YNNKEL (reference sequence). CDR3 length equals 15 residues. Here the CDR3 reads CASSRTSVYYNEQFF. In DNA form, the CDR3 reads TGTGCCAGCAGTAGGACTAGCGTTTACTACAATGAGCAGTTCTTC.

The chain combines TRBV6-2 or TRBV6-3 with TRBJ2-1; TRBD2 might be the D (5 bases). Per germline, CDR1 MNHEY and CDR2 SVGEGT. CDR3 size: 16 residues. V lost 4 bases and J lost 3, with 16 bases in between. CDR3 sequence (DNA): TGTGCCAGCAGTTTCCCTCTCTCGGGGATCTACAATGAGCAGTTCTTC. Protein: CASSFPLSGIYNEQFF.

V is TRBV10-3 and J is TRBJ2-1, with 9 bases lining up with TRBD2. V lost 3 bases to trimming and J lost 6 bases; unmatched junction nucleotides: 9. Germline-derived CDR1 and CDR2 are ENHRY and SYGVKD. The CDR3 has 16 residues. CDR3 sequence reads: CAISDTLAGVGNEQFF. CDR3 bases: TGTGCCATCAGTGACACTTTAGCGGGAGTGGGCAATGAGCAGTTCTTC.

The table lists this clonotype with many counts. V usage is TRBV12-3 or TRBV12-4 and J usage is TRBJ2-1; 10 nucleotides agree with TRBD2. Trimming cost V 3 bases and J 3 bases; bases outside gene matches: 5. The CDR3 is 16 residues long. CDR3 amino acids: CASSFQGTSDYNEQFF. The CDR3 coding sequence is TGTGCCAGCAGTTTCCAGGGGACTAGCGACTACAATGAGCAGTTCTTC.

In its sample, this clonotype was seen many times. The chain joins TRBV3-1 to TRBJ1-1; tentative D call: TRBD1 (6 bases). The CDR3 covers 13 residues. Germline CDR1 reads LGHDT; CDR2 reads YNNKEL (reference sequence). Trimming stripped 5 bases from V and 3 bases from J, with 10 bases between. The CDR3 protein is CASSEDSYTEAFF. The CDR3 DNA reads TGTGCCAGCAGCGAGGACAGCTACACTGAAGCTTTCTTT.

This clonotype occurred a few times. The chain employs TRBV29-1 and TRBJ1-1; a weak D match, TRBD1 (5 bases). Germline CDR1 is SQVTM and CDR2 is ANQGSEA. V lost 7 bases and J 11 bases, leaving 23 bases between the germline ends. The CDR3 has 13 residues. The CDR3 DNA is TGCAGCGGTGTTATGGAGCCAGGGCGGTGGGCTTTCTTT. This encodes CSGVMEPGRWAFF.

Regarding this clonotype: Since a much larger clone is just one base distant, this may be a read error. The rearrangement joins TRBV7-6 to TRBJ2-1, with 11 bases identical to TRBD2. The closer fit of TRBJ2-7 to the DNA end suggests the J call may be wrong. Germline lookup yields CDR1 SGHVS and CDR2 FNYEAQ. The CDR3 has 18 amino acids. Here the CDR3 DNA reads TGTGCCAGCAGCCCAGGGACTAGCGGACTTAGCTCCTACAATGAGCAGTACTTC. Its protein is CASSPGTSGLSSYNEQYF.

The J gene is TRBJ2-7, the V gene TRBV29-1, with D tentatively TRBD1 (5 bases). Germline V gives CDR1 SQVTM, CDR2 ANQGSEA. The CDR3 is 12 amino acids. V lost 3 bases and J 3 bases, leaving 9 bases between the germline ends. CDR3: CSVDDSNYEQYF. CDR3 nucleotide sequence: TGCAGCGTTGACGACAGTAACTACGAGCAGTACTTC.

This chain joins TRBV9 and TRBJ2-5, with D perhaps matching TRBD1 (5 bases). CDR1 is SGDLS and CDR2 is YYNGEE in the germline V gene. V shed 3 bases and J shed 5 bases, with 11 bases lying between them. The CDR3 is made up of 13 amino acids. The CDR3, as DNA: TGTGCCAGCAGCGAGGGGCTCTTCGAGACCCAGTACTTC. Encoded protein: CASSEGLFETQYF.

This clonotype came up a few times. The gene calls are TRBV11-2 and TRBJ2-1, with unresolved D. Germline-derived CDR1 and CDR2 are SGHAT and FQNNGV. V gave up 0 bases and J gave up 15 bases, with 9 bases separating them. This CDR3 region has 11 residues. This chain's CDR3 is CASSLDNLPFF. CDR3 sequence (DNA): TGTGCCAGCAGCTTAGACAACCTCCCGTTCTTC.

This clonotype was seen a handful of times. The gene calls are TRBV24-1 and TRBJ1-1; D might be TRBD1 (6 bases). The CDR3 runs to 13 residues. Trimming pared 4 bases from V and 6 bases from J, leaving 11 bases between. The germline V gene encodes CDR1 KGHDR and CDR2 SFDVKD. CDR3 DNA: TGTGCCACCAGTGACCCAGGACAGCCTGAAGCTTTCTTT. Translation gives CATSDPGQPEAFF.